This T cell receptor (beta chain) was sequenced during a study of identical twins. TCRdb passed the 5' RACE reads through MiXCR, listing each CDR3 protein once. The table lists roughly 250,000 distinct CDR3 sequences, about 14% of them singletons, with approximately 8.8% in the top ten. Germline loops: CDR1 SGHAT, CDR2 FQNNGV. The junction had 12 bases not matched to a gene; V was cut back by 5 bases and J by 1 base. The CDR3 loop spans 19 amino acids. This clonotype was seen a few times. Sequencing used memory (CD45RO+) T cells sorted from blood. The chain couples TRBV11-2 to TRBJ2-3; 13 bases agree with TRBD2. The receptor comes from a woman aged 18-29 years in good health. CDR3 bases: TGTGCCAGCAGCCCACGGACTAGCGGGGGCTCCCGTGGCACAGATACGCAGTATTTT. It yields the protein CASSPRTSGGSRGTDTQYF.